This TCR beta chain was captured in a study of neurological immune-mediated disorders. TCRdb re-analysed the 5' RACE reads in MiXCR, keeping a single row per CDR3 protein. The table lists 45,000 to 50,000 distinct CDR3 sequences, about 26% of them singletons. The CDR3 is made up of 14 amino acids. Germline loops: CDR1 MGHRA, CDR2 YSYEKL. V was shortened by 0 bases and J by 1 base, with 5 bases between the two germline ends. The sample consisted of PBMCs. The TCR originated in a woman in her sixties or seventies in good health. The chain employs TRBV4-1 and TRBJ2-3; no firm D call. The CDR3 coding sequence is TGCGCCAGCAGCCAAGAGGGTGGCACAGATACGCAGTATTTT. Its protein is CASSQEGGTDTQYF.